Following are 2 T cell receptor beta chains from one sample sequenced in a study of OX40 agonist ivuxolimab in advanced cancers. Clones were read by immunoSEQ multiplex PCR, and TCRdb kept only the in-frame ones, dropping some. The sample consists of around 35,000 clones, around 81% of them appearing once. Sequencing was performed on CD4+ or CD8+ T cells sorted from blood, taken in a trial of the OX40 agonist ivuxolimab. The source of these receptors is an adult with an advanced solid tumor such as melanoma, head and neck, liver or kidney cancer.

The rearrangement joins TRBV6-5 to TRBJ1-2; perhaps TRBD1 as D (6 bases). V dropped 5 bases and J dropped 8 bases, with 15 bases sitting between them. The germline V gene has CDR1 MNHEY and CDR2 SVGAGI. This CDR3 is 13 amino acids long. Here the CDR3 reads CASSTQGRQGYTF. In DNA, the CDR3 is TGTGCCAGCAGTACCCAGGGGCGGCAGGGCTACACCTTC.

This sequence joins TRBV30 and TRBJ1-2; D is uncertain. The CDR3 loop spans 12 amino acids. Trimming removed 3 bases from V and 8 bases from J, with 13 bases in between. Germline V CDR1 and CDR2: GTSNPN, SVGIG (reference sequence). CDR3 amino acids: CAWSRTQGGYTF. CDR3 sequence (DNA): TGTGCCTGGAGCCGAACCCAAGGCGGCTACACCTTC.